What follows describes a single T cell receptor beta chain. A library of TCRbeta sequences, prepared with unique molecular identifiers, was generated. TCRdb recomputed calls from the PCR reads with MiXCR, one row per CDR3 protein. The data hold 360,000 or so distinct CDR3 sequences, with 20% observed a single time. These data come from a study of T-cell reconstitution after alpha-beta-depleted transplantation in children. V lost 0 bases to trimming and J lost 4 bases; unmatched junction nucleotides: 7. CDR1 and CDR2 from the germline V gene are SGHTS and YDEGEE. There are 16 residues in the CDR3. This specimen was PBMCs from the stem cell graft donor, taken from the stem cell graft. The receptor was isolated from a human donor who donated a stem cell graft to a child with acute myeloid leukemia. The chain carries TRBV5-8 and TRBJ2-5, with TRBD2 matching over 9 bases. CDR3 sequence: CASSLGLADQGETQYF. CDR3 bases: TGTGCCAGCAGCTTGGGACTAGCGGACCAGGGAGAGACCCAGTACTTC.